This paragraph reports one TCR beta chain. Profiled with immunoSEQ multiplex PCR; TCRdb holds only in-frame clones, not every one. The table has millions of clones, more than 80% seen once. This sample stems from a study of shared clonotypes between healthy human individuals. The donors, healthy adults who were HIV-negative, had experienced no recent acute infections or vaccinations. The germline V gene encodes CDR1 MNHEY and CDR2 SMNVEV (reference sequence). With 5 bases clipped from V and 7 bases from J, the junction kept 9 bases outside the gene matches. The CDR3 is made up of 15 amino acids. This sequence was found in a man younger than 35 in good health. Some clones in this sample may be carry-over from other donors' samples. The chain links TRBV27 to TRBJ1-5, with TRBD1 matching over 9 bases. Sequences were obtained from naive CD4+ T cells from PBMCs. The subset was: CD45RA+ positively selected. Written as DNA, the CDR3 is TGTGCCAGCAGTCCACGGACAGGGGACGGGCAGCCCCAGCATTTT. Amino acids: CASSPRTGDGQPQHF.